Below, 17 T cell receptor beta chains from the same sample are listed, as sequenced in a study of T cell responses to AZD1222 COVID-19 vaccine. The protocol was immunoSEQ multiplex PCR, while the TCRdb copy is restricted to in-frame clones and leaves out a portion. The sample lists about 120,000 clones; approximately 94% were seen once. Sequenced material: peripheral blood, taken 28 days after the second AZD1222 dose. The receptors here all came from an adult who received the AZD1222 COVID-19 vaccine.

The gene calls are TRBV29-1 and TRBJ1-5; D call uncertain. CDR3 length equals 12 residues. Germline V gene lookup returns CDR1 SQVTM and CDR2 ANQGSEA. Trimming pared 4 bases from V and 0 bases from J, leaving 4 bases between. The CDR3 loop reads CSVGNSNQPQHF. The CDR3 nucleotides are TGCAGCGTTGGGAATAGCAATCAGCCCCAGCATTTT. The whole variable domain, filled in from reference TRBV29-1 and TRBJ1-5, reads SAVISQKPSRDICQRGTSLTIQCQVDSQVTMMFWYRQQPGQSLTLIATANQGSEATYESGFVIDKFPISRPNLTFSTLTVSNMSPEDSSIYLCSVGNSNQPQHFGDGTRLSIL.

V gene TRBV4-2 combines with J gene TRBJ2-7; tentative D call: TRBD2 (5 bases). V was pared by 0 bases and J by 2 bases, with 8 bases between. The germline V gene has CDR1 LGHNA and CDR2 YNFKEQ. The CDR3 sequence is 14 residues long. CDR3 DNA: TGTGCCAGCAGCCAAGAGTACGGGACCTACGAGCAGTACTTC. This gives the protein CASSQEYGTYEQYF.

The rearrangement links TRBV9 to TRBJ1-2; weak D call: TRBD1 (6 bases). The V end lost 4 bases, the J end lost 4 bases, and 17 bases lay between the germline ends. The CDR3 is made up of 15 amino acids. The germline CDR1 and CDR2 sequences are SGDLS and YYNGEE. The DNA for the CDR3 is TGTGCCAGCAGCCCAAGGGGGGGGGCGGGCTATGGCTACACCTTC. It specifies CASSPRGGAGYGYTF. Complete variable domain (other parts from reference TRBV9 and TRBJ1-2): DSGVTQTPKHLITATGQRVTLRCSPRSGDLSVYWYQQSLDQGLQFLIQYYNGEERAKGNILERFSAQQFPDLHSELNLSSLELGDSALYFCASSPRGGAGYGYTFGSGTRLTVV.

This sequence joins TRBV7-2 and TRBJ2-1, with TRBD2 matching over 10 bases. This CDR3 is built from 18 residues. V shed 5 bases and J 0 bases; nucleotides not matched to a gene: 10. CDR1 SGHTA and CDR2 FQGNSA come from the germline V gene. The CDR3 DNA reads TGTGCCAGCAGCCCCAACCTAGCGGGAGCGGGCTCCTACAATGAGCAGTTCTTC. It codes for CASSPNLAGAGSYNEQFF.

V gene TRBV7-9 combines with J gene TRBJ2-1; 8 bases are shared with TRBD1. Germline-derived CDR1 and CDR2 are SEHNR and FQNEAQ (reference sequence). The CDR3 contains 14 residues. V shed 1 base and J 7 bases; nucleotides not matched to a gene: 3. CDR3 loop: CASSLDNRGNEQFF. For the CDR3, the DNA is TGTGCCAGCAGCTTAGATAACAGGGGGAATGAGCAGTTCTTC. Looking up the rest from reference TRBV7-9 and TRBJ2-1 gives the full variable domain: DTGVSQNPRHKITKRGQNVTFRCDPISEHNRLYWYRQTLGQGPEFLTYFQNEAQLEKSRLLSDRFSAERPKGSFSTLEIQRTEQGDSAMYLCASSLDNRGNEQFFGPGTRLTVL.

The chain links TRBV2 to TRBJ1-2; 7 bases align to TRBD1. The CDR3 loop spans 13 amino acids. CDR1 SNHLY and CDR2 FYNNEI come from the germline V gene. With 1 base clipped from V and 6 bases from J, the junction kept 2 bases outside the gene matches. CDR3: CASSEGRGNGYTF. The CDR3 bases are TGTGCCAGCAGTGAAGGCAGGGGGAATGGCTACACCTTC.

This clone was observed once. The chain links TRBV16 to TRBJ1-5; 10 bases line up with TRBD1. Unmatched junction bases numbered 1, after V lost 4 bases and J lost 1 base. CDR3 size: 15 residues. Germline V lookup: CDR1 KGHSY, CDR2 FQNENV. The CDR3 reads CASSRQGASNQPQHF. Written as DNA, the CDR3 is TGTGCCAGCAGCCGACAGGGGGCCAGCAATCAGCCCCAGCATTTT.

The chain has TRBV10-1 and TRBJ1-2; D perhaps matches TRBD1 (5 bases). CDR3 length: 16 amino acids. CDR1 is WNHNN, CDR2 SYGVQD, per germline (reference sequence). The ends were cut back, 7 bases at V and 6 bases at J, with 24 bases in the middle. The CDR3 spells CASTPDSRPPKDGYTF. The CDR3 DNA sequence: TGCGCCAGCACCCCTGACAGCCGACCCCCTAAGGATGGCTACACCTTC.

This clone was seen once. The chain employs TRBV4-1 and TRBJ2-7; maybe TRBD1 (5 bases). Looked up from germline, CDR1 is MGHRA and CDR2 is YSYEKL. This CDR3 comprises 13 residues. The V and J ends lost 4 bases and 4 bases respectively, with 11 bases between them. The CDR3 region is CASSPSGSYEQYF. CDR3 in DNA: TGCGCCAGCAGCCCCTCAGGGTCATACGAGCAGTACTTC.

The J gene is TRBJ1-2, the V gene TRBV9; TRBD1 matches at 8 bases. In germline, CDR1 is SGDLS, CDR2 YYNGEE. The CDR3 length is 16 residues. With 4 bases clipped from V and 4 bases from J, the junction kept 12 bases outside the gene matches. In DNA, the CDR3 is TGTGCCAGCAGCCCCCTTCAGGGGGCCGCTTCCTATGGCTACACCTTC. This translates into CASSPLQGAASYGYTF.

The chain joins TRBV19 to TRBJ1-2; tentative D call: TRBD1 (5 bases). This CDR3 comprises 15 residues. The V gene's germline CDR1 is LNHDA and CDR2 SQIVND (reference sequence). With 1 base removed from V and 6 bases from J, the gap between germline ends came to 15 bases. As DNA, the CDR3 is TGTGCCAGTAGTATAGGGGCCGTTCGGGGCGATGGCTACACCTTC. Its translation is CASSIGAVRGDGYTF.

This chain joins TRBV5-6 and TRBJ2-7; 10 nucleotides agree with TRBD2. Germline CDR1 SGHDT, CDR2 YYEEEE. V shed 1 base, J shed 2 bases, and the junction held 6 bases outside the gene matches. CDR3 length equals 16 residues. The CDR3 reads CASSLLGTSETYEQYF. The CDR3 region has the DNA TGTGCCAGCAGCTTGTTAGGGACTAGCGAGACCTACGAGCAGTACTTC.

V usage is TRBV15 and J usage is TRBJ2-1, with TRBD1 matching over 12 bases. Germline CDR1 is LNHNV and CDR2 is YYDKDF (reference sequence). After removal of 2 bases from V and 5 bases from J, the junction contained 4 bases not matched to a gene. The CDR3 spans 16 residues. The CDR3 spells CATSRFRDRGHNEQFF. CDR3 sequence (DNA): TGTGCCACCAGCAGATTCCGGGACAGGGGGCACAATGAGCAGTTCTTC.

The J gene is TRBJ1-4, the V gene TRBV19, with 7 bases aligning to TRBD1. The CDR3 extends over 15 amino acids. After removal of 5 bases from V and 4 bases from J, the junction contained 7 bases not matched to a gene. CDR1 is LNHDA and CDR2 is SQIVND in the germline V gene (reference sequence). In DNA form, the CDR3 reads TGTGCCAGTAGTTTCACAGGGGTTAATAATGAAAAACTGTTTTTT. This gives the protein CASSFTGVNNEKLFF.

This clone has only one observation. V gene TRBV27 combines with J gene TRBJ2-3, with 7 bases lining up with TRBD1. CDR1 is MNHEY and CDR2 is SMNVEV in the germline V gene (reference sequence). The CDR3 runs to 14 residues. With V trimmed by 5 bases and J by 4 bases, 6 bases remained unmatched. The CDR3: CASSRGDSPDTQYF. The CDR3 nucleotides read TGTGCCAGCAGTAGAGGGGACAGTCCAGATACGCAGTATTTT.

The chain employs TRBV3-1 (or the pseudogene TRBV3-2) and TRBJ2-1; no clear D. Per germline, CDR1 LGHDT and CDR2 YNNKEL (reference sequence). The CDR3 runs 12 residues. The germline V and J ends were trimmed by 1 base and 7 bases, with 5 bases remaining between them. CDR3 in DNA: TGTGCCAGCAGCCAAGTAGGGAATGAGCAGTTCTTC. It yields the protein CASSQVGNEQFF.

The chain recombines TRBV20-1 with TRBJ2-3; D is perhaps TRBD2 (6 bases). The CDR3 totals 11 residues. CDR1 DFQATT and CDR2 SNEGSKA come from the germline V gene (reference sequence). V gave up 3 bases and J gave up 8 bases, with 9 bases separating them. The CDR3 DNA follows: TGCAGTGCTAGGCTGACTAGTACGCAGTATTTT. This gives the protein CSARLTSTQYF.